These 17 T cell receptor beta chains were sequenced from one sample in a study of blood T cell repertoires in COVID-19. Profiled with immunoSEQ multiplex PCR; TCRdb holds only in-frame clones, not every one. The table includes a few hundred thousand clones, 85% detected once. Sequencing was done on a sample of PBMCs or T cells enriched from blood (not recorded which). The source is a man aged 35 to 55 who had recovered from COVID-19.

This clone has a single count. The V call is TRBV10-2, the J call TRBJ2-1, with 8 bases matching TRBD2. The CDR3 contains 15 residues. Germline V gene lookup returns CDR1 WSHSY and CDR2 SAAADI. Unmatched junction bases numbered 1, after V lost 2 bases and J lost 1 base. The CDR3 region has the DNA TGCGCCAGCAGTGAGACTAGCGGATCCTACAATGAGCAGTTCTTC. Translating gives CASSETSGSYNEQFF.

The chain combines TRBV11-3 with TRBJ2-1; TRBD2 is a possible D gene (6 bases). V lost 1 base, J lost 6 bases, and 16 bases lay in between. Germline loops: CDR1 SGHNT, CDR2 YENEEA. The CDR3 loop spans 16 amino acids. The CDR3 is CASSLVFAGPGNEQFF. The CDR3 DNA sequence: TGTGCCAGCAGCTTAGTGTTTGCGGGGCCGGGCAATGAGCAGTTCTTC.

The chain uses TRBV29-1 and TRBJ1-3; D uncertain. From germline, CDR1 is SQVTM and CDR2 ANQGSEA. This CDR3 has 13 residues. Trimming took off 4 bases at V and 0 bases at J, with 7 bases between the two ends. Here the CDR3 reads CSVGADSGNTIYF. CDR3 coding DNA: TGCAGCGTTGGGGCAGACTCTGGAAACACCATATATTTT.

The J gene is TRBJ2-7, the V gene TRBV15; 7 bases fit TRBD2. V was pared by 0 bases and J by 1 base, with 6 bases of the junction left unmatched. The CDR3 consists of 16 residues. Germline V gene sequence: CDR1 LNHNV, CDR2 YYDKDF (reference sequence). The CDR3 protein is CATSRERESPSYEQYF. The CDR3 nucleotides are TGTGCCACCAGCAGAGAGCGGGAGAGCCCATCCTACGAGCAGTACTTC.

This chain uses TRBV7-2 with TRBJ2-7, with 7 bases that match TRBD1. The CDR3 spans 15 residues. Germline CDR1 is SGHTA and CDR2 is FQGNSA. V lost 5 bases to trimming and J lost 1 base; unmatched junction nucleotides: 8. The CDR3 DNA follows: TGTGCCAGCAGCCGGGGACAGTCGAGGTCCTACGAGCAGTACTTC. This sequence encodes CASSRGQSRSYEQYF.

By share, this clone counts as medium-sized. The chain links TRBV28 to TRBJ2-6; tentative D call: TRBD2 (5 bases). Germline CDR1 is MDHEN and CDR2 is SYDVKM. V shed 10 bases and J shed 1 base, with 8 bases lying between them. This CDR3 is built from 13 residues. CDR3 DNA sequence: TGTGCCACCCAGCGGTCTGGGGCCAACGTCCTGACTTTC. Its translation: CATQRSGANVLTF.

For the CDR3, the DNA is TGCAGCGTTTTCCTCTTCGGGGAGGCGGACGAAAAACTGTTTTTT. Protein: CSVFLFGEADEKLFF. The V call is TRBV29-1, the J call TRBJ1-4; D call uncertain. Per the germline V gene, CDR1 is SQVTM and CDR2 is ANQGSEA. The CDR3 spans 15 residues. Trimming cost V 5 bases and J 8 bases, with 21 bases left between them.

Of note for this clone: In the same sample, other DNA sequences code for this CDR3. This chain uses TRBV4-3 with TRBJ2-3, with 14 bases lining up with TRBD2. CDR1 LGHNA and CDR2 YSLEER come from the germline V gene. V shed 0 bases, J shed 5 bases, and the junction held 1 base outside the gene matches. CDR3 size: 16 residues. The CDR3 here is CASSQETSGRGDTQYF. The CDR3 coding sequence is TGCGCCAGCAGCCAAGAGACTAGCGGGAGGGGAGATACGCAGTATTTT.

The chain combines TRBV28 with TRBJ1-2; TRBD1 is a possible D gene (5 bases). This CDR3 has 17 residues. The V gene's germline CDR1 is MDHEN and CDR2 SYDVKM. V lost 5 bases, J lost 1 base, and 20 bases lay in between. The CDR3 protein is CASSATGTQKSNYGYTF. The CDR3 nucleotides are TGTGCCAGCAGTGCAACCGGGACTCAAAAAAGTAACTATGGCTACACCTTC.

This sequence joins TRBV6-1 and TRBJ2-1, with D perhaps matching TRBD2 (6 bases). The CDR3 loop spans 11 amino acids. V shed 3 bases and J shed 14 bases, with 11 bases lying between them. From germline, CDR1 is MNHNS and CDR2 SASEGT. The CDR3 region is CASSEDGEEFF. The CDR3 coding sequence is TGTGCCAGCAGTGAGGACGGGGAGGAGTTCTTC.

The V gene is TRBV5-5, the J gene TRBJ1-3; D is possibly TRBD1 (6 bases). The V gene lost 3 bases and the J gene lost 4 bases, with 8 bases spanning the gap. Germline V gives CDR1 SGHKS, CDR2 YYEKEE (reference sequence). This CDR3 is built from 13 residues. The CDR3 region has the DNA TGTGCCAGCAGCTCCGACAGGGGAAACACCATATATTTT. Protein sequence: CASSSDRGNTIYF.

J is TRBJ2-7 and V is TRBV11-2; 7 positions match TRBD1. The CDR3 has 15 amino acids. CDR1 is SGHAT, CDR2 FQNNGV, per germline. V trimming: 0 bases; J trimming: 2 bases; junction bases outside the gene matches: 4. The CDR3 coding sequence is TGTGCCAGCAGCTTAGATTGGACAGGCGCCTACGAGCAGTACTTC. Amino acids: CASSLDWTGAYEQYF.

This chain's CDR3 is CASSQAGTGVKTQYF. CDR3 DNA sequence: TGCGCCAGCAGCCAGGCCGGGACAGGGGTAAAGACCCAGTACTTC. The chain employs TRBV4-1 and TRBJ2-5, with 10 positions matching TRBD1. CDR3 length: 15 amino acids. V was pared by 3 bases and J by 6 bases, with 7 bases of the junction left unmatched. Germline assignment: CDR1 MGHRA and CDR2 YSYEKL.

This CDR3 reads CASSPDGRSNQPQHF. Written as DNA, the CDR3 is TGCGCCAGCAGCCCGGACGGGAGAAGCAATCAGCCCCAGCATTTT. V and J are TRBV5-1 and TRBJ1-5; no reliable D call. V gave up 4 bases and J gave up 1 base, with 12 bases separating them. The CDR3 totals 15 residues. Looked up from germline, CDR1 is SGHRS and CDR2 is YFSETQ.

CDR3 sequence reads: CAWTTGYSGANVLTF. The DNA of the CDR3 is TGTGCCTGGACAACAGGGTACTCTGGGGCCAACGTCCTGACTTTC. The V and J genes are TRBV30 and TRBJ2-6; the D gene is possibly TRBD1 (6 bases). V was shortened by 4 bases and J by 0 bases, with 10 bases between the two germline ends. The length of the CDR3 is 15 residues. The germline CDR1 and CDR2 sequences are GTSNPN and SVGIG (reference sequence).

The chain employs TRBV11-3 and TRBJ2-2; 11 nucleotides agree with TRBD1. Germline CDR1 is SGHNT and CDR2 is YENEEA. This CDR3 region has 16 residues. V gave up 4 bases and J gave up 3 bases; unmatched junction bases: 4. CDR3 protein: CASSSGDRGDTGELFF. The CDR3, as DNA: TGTGCCAGCAGCTCAGGGGACAGGGGGGACACCGGGGAGCTGTTTTTT.

The V gene is TRBV5-6, the J gene TRBJ2-7, with 7 positions matching TRBD1. The V segment lost 3 bases and the J segment 4 bases; nucleotides outside the gene matches: 7. Germline V CDR1 and CDR2: SGHDT, YYEEEE. The CDR3 totals 14 residues. CDR3 in DNA: TGTGCCAGCAGCTCTACAGGGGATGTATACGAGCAGTACTTC. Residues: CASSSTGDVYEQYF. The entire variable domain, with the rest obtained from reference TRBV5-6 and TRBJ2-7, is as follows: DAGVTQSPTHLIKTRGQQVTLRCSPKSGHDTVSWYQQALGQGPQFIFQYYEEEERQRGNFPDRFSGHQFPNYSSELNVNALLLGDSALYLCASSSTGDVYEQYFGPGTRLTVT.